This T cell receptor beta chain is from a study of identical twins. Overall study results and limits: Whereas memory repertoires showed no such difference, abundant cord blood beta clonotypes carried fewer insertions. Invariant MAIT and iNKT cells may have partly biased zero-insertion analyses.

The CDR3 totals 17 residues. Germline trimming cut 5 bases from V and 6 bases from J; bases unmatched to any gene: 15. CDR1 and CDR2 from the germline V gene are SEHNR and FQNEAQ (reference sequence). A single record per CDR3 protein comes from TCRdb applying MiXCR to the 5' RACE reads. In the table there are some 270,000 distinct CDR3 sequences, about 8.3% of which are singletons. This clonotype was observed at least ten times. Its antigen is not identified. The sample also formed part of further work on yellow fever vaccine responses in identical twins.

This rearrangement joins TRBV7-9 to TRBJ2-1; 8 bases agree with TRBD1. Sequencing input: CD8+ T cells sorted from blood. The receptor comes from a woman aged 18-35 years in good health. The CDR3 protein is CASSPSTGESQSNEQFF. CDR3 sequence (DNA): TGTGCCAGCAGCCCTTCGACAGGGGAGTCCCAAAGCAATGAGCAGTTCTTC.